This T cell receptor (beta chain) was captured by sequencing in a study of cytomegalovirus exposure and HLA in healthy donors. The study's findings and limits: In the analysis, some V segments, TRBV6-2 and TRBV6-3 included, were excluded as indistinguishable.

The primer mix had 60 Vbeta and 13 Jbeta primers. Some clones are missing from TCRdb's copy, which holds only in-frame ones; the method was immunoSEQ multiplex PCR. Here the sample spans approximately 77,000 clones, roughly 82% being singletons. The donors, nominally healthy at sampling, likely had unrecorded immune exposures. V dropped 6 bases and J dropped 0 bases, with 5 bases sitting between them. This CDR3 region has 12 residues. Germline V lookup: CDR1 MNHNS, CDR2 SASEGT. In the case of this clone: Antigen: not known.

The chain has TRBV6-1 and TRBJ2-5, with a tentative D call TRBD2 (5 bases). The source of this sequence is a male donor in good health and CMV-seropositive. The sequenced material came from PBMCs. The CDR3 nucleotides are TGTGCCAGCAGAGCGGACCAAGAGACCCAGTACTTC. Its protein product is CASRADQETQYF.